The clone carrying this T cell receptor (beta chain) was seen a single time. What it recognizes is unknown. V shed 7 bases and J shed 5 bases, with 17 bases lying between them. The CDR3 covers 14 residues. The V gene's germline CDR1 is SGHAT and CDR2 FQDESV (reference sequence). The data are from a study of T cells in Graves' hyperthyroidism and ophthalmopathy. Regarding the study as a whole: Blood samples included most of the expanded thyroid clonotypes exceeding 0.001.

RNA transcripts yielded amplified TCR beta CDR3 regions. With the HTBI primer set, the TCR CDR3 went through a first round of RT-PCR. TCRdb reprocessed the multiplex PCR reads with MiXCR, giving one entry per CDR3 protein. The sample records 540,000 or so distinct CDR3 sequences, under 60% being singletons. Criteria for exclusion of patients were uncontrolled infection, other autoimmune disease, pregnancy or lactation. The sequenced sample consisted of peripheral blood or thyroid tissue (not recorded which). This chain links TRBV11-1 with TRBJ1-2; D not certain. The source is an adult woman with Graves' disease, either hyperthyroidism or ophthalmopathy (not recorded which). This CDR3 reads CASKNRLRTYGYTF. The CDR3 DNA is TGTGCCAGCAAAAACCGATTGAGAACTTATGGCTACACCTTC.